This entry lists 11 T cell receptor beta chains sequenced from one sample in a study of T cell responses to AZD1222 COVID-19 vaccine. Some clones are missing from TCRdb's copy, which holds only in-frame ones; the method was immunoSEQ multiplex PCR. The sample gives roughly 170,000 clones, around 90% of which show up once; 2.5% to 3% is in the top ten. Sequenced material: peripheral blood, taken on day 0 of AZD1222 vaccination. The receptor set was obtained from an adult in good health.

V and J are TRBV5-1 and TRBJ2-2, with a tentative D call TRBD2 (6 bases). The CDR3 consists of 14 residues. Germline V CDR1 and CDR2: SGHRS, YFSETQ. Trimming pared 4 bases from V and 4 bases from J, leaving 11 bases between. Written as DNA, the CDR3 is TGCGCCAGCAGCCTAGGAGGGCGCACCGGGGAGCTGTTTTTT. This encodes CASSLGGRTGELFF.

This clone was observed a handful of times. The rearrangement links TRBV15 to TRBJ1-2, with D possibly being TRBD1 (6 bases). V lost 0 bases to trimming and J lost 2 bases, with 13 bases between them. Germline-derived CDR1 and CDR2 are LNHNV and YYDKDF (reference sequence). The CDR3 loop spans 16 amino acids. CDR3 residues: CATSRERPGQNYGYTF. In DNA form, the CDR3 reads TGTGCCACCAGCAGAGAGAGGCCGGGACAAAACTATGGCTACACCTTC.

The J gene is TRBJ1-6, the V gene TRBV19; D remains unclear. Trimming removed 2 bases from V and 10 bases from J, with 15 bases in between. This CDR3 has 15 residues. Per the germline V gene, CDR1 is LNHDA and CDR2 is SQIVND (reference sequence). The CDR3 here is CASSILPTDGSPLHF. CDR3 DNA sequence: TGTGCCAGTAGTATACTCCCCACAGATGGGTCACCCCTCCACTTT.

The chain combines TRBV5-1 with TRBJ2-1; D not certain. The V gene lost 1 base and the J gene lost 3 bases, with 8 bases spanning the gap. Per the germline V gene, CDR1 is SGHRS and CDR2 is YFSETQ. The CDR3 is made up of 14 amino acids. The CDR3 here is CASSLPGRYNEQFF. In nucleotides, the CDR3 is TGCGCCAGCAGCTTGCCCGGGCGCTACAATGAGCAGTTCTTC.

CDR3 sequence reads: CASSRMAGGENEQFF. CDR3 DNA: TGCGCCAGCAGTCGTATGGCAGGGGGTGAGAATGAGCAGTTCTTC. The rearrangement links TRBV10-1 to TRBJ2-1; 7 nucleotides line up with TRBD1. Unmatched junction bases numbered 11, after V lost 5 bases and J lost 7 bases. Germline V CDR1 and CDR2: WNHNN, SYGVQD (reference sequence). The CDR3 sequence is 15 residues long.

V is TRBV11-2 and J is TRBJ1-6, with a tentative D call TRBD1 (5 bases). This CDR3 is built from 16 residues. Trimming took off 5 bases at V and 8 bases at J, with 19 bases between the two ends. Germline CDR1 is SGHAT and CDR2 is FQNNGV. The CDR3 sequence: CASSPDPGRRDSPLHF. The DNA for the CDR3 is TGTGCCAGCAGCCCGGACCCGGGGCGTAGGGATTCACCCCTCCACTTT.

In DNA, the CDR3 is TGTGCCAGCAGTCTATACAATGAGCAGTTCTTC. Protein product: CASSLYNEQFF. This chain uses TRBV2 with TRBJ2-1, with D hard to call. Germline V gene lookup returns CDR1 SNHLY and CDR2 FYNNEI. Trimming left V 5 bases short and J 4 bases short, with 3 bases between. This CDR3 is built from 11 residues.

CDR3 protein: CASSIQLTVNTEAFF. The CDR3 coding sequence is TGTGCCAGTAGTATCCAACTAACGGTGAACACTGAAGCTTTCTTT. This chain links TRBV19 with TRBJ1-1, with unresolved D. The CDR3 has 15 residues. V dropped 3 bases and J dropped 0 bases, with 11 bases sitting between them. Germline values: CDR1 LNHDA, CDR2 SQIVND (reference sequence).

The V call is TRBV5-1, the J call TRBJ2-7; the D gene is possibly TRBD2 (6 bases). The CDR3 has 16 residues. Trimming removed 0 bases at V and 5 bases at J, with 18 bases between. Germline V gene sequence: CDR1 SGHRS, CDR2 YFSETQ. CDR3 sequence: CASSLVLRAGFNEQYF. CDR3 bases: TGCGCCAGCAGCTTGGTTCTACGGGCGGGATTTAACGAGCAGTACTTC.

CDR3 amino acids: CASRPGLAENPYEQYF. For the CDR3, the DNA is TGTGCCAGCAGGCCTGGACTAGCGGAGAACCCCTACGAGCAGTACTTC. The rearrangement joins TRBV2 to TRBJ2-7, with TRBD2 identical over 10 bases. There are 16 residues in the CDR3. Germline CDR1 SNHLY, CDR2 FYNNEI. The V and J ends lost 6 bases and 2 bases, in that order; junction bases with no gene match: 10.

The genes are TRBV7-9 and TRBJ2-5, with unresolved D. This CDR3 has 11 amino acids. Germline-derived CDR1 and CDR2 are SEHNR and FQNEAQ (reference sequence). V was pared by 5 bases and J by 5 bases, with 6 bases between. The CDR3 sequence is CASSLQETQYF. CDR3 nucleotides: TGTGCCAGCAGCCTCCAGGAGACCCAGTACTTC. Combining the CDR3 with reference TRBV7-9 and TRBJ2-5 gives the whole variable domain DTGVSQNPRHKITKRGQNVTFRCDPISEHNRLYWYRQTLGQGPEFLTYFQNEAQLEKSRLLSDRFSAERPKGSFSTLEIQRTEQGDSAMYLCASSLQETQYFGPGTRLLVL.